This is a list of T cell receptor beta chains from one sample in a study of CD8 T cells in Susac syndrome. TCRdb analysed the immunoSEQ multiplex PCR reads with MiXCR anew, one entry per CDR3 protein. The table lists about 85,000 distinct CDR3 sequences, approximately 95% of them singletons, with more than 0.45% in the top ten. Sequenced material: CD8+ T cells from PBMCs. All receptors come from a human donor with Susac syndrome. The CDR3 runs from the conserved cysteine through the conserved F or W. The D gene is left open where the match is weak. Clone size is shown for a subset of rows, as once, few, many or a class of expanded clone.

CDR3nt: TGTGCCAGCAGCGCCGGGGAGAGCCCCGGGGAGCTGTTTTTT
CDR3aa: CASSAGESPGELFF
j_gene: TRBJ2-2
abundance: NA
d_gene: NA
v_gene: TRBV11-2

CDR3nt: TGCAGTGCTAGAGATCTTACTGGGGCCTACAATGAGCAGTTCTTC
CDR3aa: CSARDLTGAYNEQFF
j_gene: TRBJ2-1
abundance: NA
d_gene: NA
v_gene: TRBV20-1

CDR3nt: TGTGCCAGCAGCGTAGCGGGAGACTACAATGAGCAGTTCTTC
CDR3aa: CASSVAGDYNEQFF
j_gene: TRBJ2-1
abundance: NA
d_gene: TRBD2
v_gene: TRBV13

CDR3nt: TGTGCCAGCAGTTATGGAACGACAGCTGCTTTCTTT
CDR3aa: CASSYGTTAAFF
j_gene: TRBJ1-1
abundance: once
d_gene: NA
v_gene: TRBV5-6

CDR3nt: TGTGCCTGGAGTGGAGGGGACGGAGACAATGAGCAGTTCTTC
CDR3aa: CAWSGGDGDNEQFF
j_gene: TRBJ2-1
abundance: NA
d_gene: NA
v_gene: TRBV30

CDR3nt: TGTGCCAGTAGTTACACAGATACGCAGTATTTT
CDR3aa: CASSYTDTQYF
j_gene: TRBJ2-3
abundance: few
d_gene: NA
v_gene: TRBV19

CDR3nt: TGTGCCAGCAGCCAAGGGGTAGCGGGAGAGGGCTACGAGCAGTACTTC
CDR3aa: CASSQGVAGEGYEQYF
j_gene: TRBJ2-7
abundance: NA
d_gene: TRBD2
v_gene: TRBV14

CDR3nt: TGTGCCAGCAGCTTGGGCAGCTACACCGGGGAGCTGTTTTTT
CDR3aa: CASSLGSYTGELFF
j_gene: TRBJ2-2
abundance: few
d_gene: NA
v_gene: TRBV5-6

CDR3nt: TGCGCCAGCAGCTTGACCCTAGCGGGAAGGGAGCTGTTTTTT
CDR3aa: CASSLTLAGRELFF
j_gene: TRBJ2-2
abundance: NA
d_gene: TRBD2
v_gene: TRBV5-1

CDR3nt: TGCGCCAGCAGCTTGGCCGTCTCAGGGGTATTAGGTGGCTACACCTTC
CDR3aa: CASSLAVSGVLGGYTF
j_gene: TRBJ1-2
abundance: NA
d_gene: NA
v_gene: TRBV5-1

CDR3nt: TGTGCCAGCAGACGTGGACAGGGTGATCAGCCCCAGCATTTT
CDR3aa: CASRRGQGDQPQHF
j_gene: TRBJ1-5
abundance: NA
d_gene: TRBD1
v_gene: TRBV12-3/TRBV12-4

CDR3nt: TGCGCCAGCAGCCAAGGCACATCTCATCAGCCCCAGCATTTT
CDR3aa: CASSQGTSHQPQHF
j_gene: TRBJ1-5
abundance: NA
d_gene: NA
v_gene: TRBV4-1

CDR3nt: TGCAGCGTTGATTCGGGACTAGCGGAGGGCACAGATACGCAGTATTTT
CDR3aa: CSVDSGLAEGTDTQYF
j_gene: TRBJ2-3
abundance: NA
d_gene: TRBD2
v_gene: TRBV29-1

CDR3nt: TGTGCCAGTAGTACCTACACCGGGGAGCTGTTTTTT
CDR3aa: CASSTYTGELFF
j_gene: TRBJ2-2
abundance: NA
d_gene: NA
v_gene: TRBV19

CDR3nt: TGTGCCAGCAGCCTCGGGACAAACTACGAGCAGTACTTC
CDR3aa: CASSLGTNYEQYF
j_gene: TRBJ2-7
abundance: NA
d_gene: NA
v_gene: TRBV7-8

CDR3nt: TGTGCCAGCAGCCAACCAGACAGTGAAGAGACCCAGTACTTC
CDR3aa: CASSQPDSEETQYF
j_gene: TRBJ2-5
abundance: once
d_gene: NA
v_gene: TRBV3-1

CDR3nt: TGTGCCAGCAGCACAGGGAACACCGGGGAGCTGTTTTTT
CDR3aa: CASSTGNTGELFF
j_gene: TRBJ2-2
abundance: NA
d_gene: NA
v_gene: TRBV6-2/TRBV6-3